This T cell receptor (beta chain) was obtained from a study of T cells in women clearing cervical HPV infection. Overall study results and limits: Each sample's T-cell count was unknown, possibly confounding richness.

Details on this clone: Its target is unknown. With the read ending 3 residues before the CDR3 end, the germline J gene is used to fill in that end.

Profiling relied on immunoSEQ multiplex PCR, and the TCRdb table lists in-frame clones only, not all of them. The sample holds around 18,000 clones. The V gene lost 5 bases and the J gene lost 3 bases, with 13 bases spanning the gap. Germline loops: CDR1 MNHEY, CDR2 SVGEGT. The CDR3 contains 14 residues. Input material: blood buffy coat. The chain has TRBV6-2 or TRBV6-3 and TRBJ1-2, with TRBD1 as a possible D gene (6 bases). This clonotype was obtained from a woman between 18 and 70 years old with a cervical HPV16 infection that either progressed to CIN3+ or cleared (not recorded which). The CDR3 here is CASSQGGTHYGYTF. The DNA read from the CDR3 is TGTGCCAGCAGTCAAGGTGGGACACACTATGGC.